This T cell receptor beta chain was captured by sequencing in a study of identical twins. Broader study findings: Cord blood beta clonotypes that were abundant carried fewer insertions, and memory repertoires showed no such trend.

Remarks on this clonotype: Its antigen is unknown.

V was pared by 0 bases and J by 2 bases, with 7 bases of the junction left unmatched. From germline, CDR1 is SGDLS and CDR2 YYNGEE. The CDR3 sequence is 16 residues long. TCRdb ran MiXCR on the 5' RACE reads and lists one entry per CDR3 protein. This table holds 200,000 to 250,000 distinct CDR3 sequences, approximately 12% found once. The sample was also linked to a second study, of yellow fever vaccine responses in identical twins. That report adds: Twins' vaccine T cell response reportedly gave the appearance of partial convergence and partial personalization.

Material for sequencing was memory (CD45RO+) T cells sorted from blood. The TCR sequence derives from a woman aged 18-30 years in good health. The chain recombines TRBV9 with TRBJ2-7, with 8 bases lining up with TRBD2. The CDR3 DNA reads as TGTGCCAGCAGCGTAGGTTCGGGGGGGTCCCCCTACGAGCAGTACTTC. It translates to CASSVGSGGSPYEQYF.